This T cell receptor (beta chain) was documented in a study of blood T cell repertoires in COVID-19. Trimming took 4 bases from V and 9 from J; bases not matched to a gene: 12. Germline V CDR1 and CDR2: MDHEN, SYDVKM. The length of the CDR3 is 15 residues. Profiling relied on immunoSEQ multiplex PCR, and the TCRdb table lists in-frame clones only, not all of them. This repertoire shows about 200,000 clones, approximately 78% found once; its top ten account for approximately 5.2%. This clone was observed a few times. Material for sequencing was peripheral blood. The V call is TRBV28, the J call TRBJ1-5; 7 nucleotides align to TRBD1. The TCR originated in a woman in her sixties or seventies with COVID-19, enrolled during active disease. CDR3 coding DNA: TGTGCCAGCAGTTCCAGAACAGGGGTGCCCAGGCCCCAGCATTTT. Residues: CASSSRTGVPRPQHF. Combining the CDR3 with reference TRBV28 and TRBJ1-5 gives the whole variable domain DVKVTQSSRYLVKRTGEKVFLECVQDMDHENMFWYRQDPGLGLRLIYFSYDVKMKEKGDIPEGYSVSREKKERFSLILESASTNQTSMYLCASSSRTGVPRPQHFGDGTRLSIL.